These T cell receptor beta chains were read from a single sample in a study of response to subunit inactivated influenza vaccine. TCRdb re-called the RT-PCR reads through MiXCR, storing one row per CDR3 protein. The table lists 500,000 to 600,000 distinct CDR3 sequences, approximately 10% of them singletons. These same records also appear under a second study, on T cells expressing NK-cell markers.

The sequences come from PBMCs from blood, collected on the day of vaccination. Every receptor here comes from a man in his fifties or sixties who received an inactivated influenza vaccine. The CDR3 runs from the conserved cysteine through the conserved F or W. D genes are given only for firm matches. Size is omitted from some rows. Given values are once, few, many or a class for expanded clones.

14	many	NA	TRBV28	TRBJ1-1	CASRRTSLNTEAFF	TGTGCCAGCAGGAGGACATCTCTCAACACTGAAGCTTTCTTT
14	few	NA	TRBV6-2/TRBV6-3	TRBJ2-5	CASSPSMYKETQYF	TGTGCCAGCAGCCCGTCGATGTATAAAGAGACCCAGTACTTC
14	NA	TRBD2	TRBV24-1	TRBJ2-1	CATSTTSGGSEQFF	TGTGCCACCTCCACGACTAGCGGGGGGTCTGAGCAGTTCTTC
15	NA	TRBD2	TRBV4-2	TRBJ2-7	CASSQVLAGSYEQYF	TGTGCCAGCAGCCAGGTACTAGCGGGCTCCTACGAGCAGTACTTC
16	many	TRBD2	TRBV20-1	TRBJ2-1	CSARDLGRLAGGEQFF	TGCAGTGCTAGAGATCTAGGGCGGCTAGCGGGGGGTGAGCAGTTCTTC
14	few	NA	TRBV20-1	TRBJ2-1	CSARDDTFINEQFF	TGCAGTGCTAGAGACGACACCTTTATCAATGAGCAGTTCTTC
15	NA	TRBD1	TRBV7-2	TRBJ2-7	CASSRAGTGRLEQYF	TGTGCCAGCAGCCGGGCCGGGACAGGGCGTTTGGAGCAGTACTTC
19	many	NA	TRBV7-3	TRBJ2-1	CASSLRGGKRDYPADEQFF	TGTGCCAGCAGCTTAAGAGGGGGCAAGCGGGACTACCCCGCGGATGAGCAGTTCTTC
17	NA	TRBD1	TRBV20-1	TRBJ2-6	CSARGGQGVSGANVLTF	TGCAGTGCTAGAGGGGGACAGGGTGTCTCTGGGGCCAACGTCCTGACTTTC
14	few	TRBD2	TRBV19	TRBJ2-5	CASSMTSGMETQYF	TGTGCCAGTAGTATGACTAGCGGGATGGAGACCCAGTACTTC
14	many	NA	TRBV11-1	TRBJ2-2	CASSFSLNTGELFF	TGTGCCAGCAGCTTTAGCCTAAACACCGGGGAGCTGTTTTTT
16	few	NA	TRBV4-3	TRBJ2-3	CASSQTKQGVGDTQYF	TGCGCCAGCAGCCAAACTAAACAGGGTGTCGGAGATACGCAGTATTTT
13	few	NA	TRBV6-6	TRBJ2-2	CASSFAGVQELFF	TGTGCCAGCAGTTTTGCCGGGGTCCAGGAGCTGTTTTTT
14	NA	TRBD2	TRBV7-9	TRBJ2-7	CASARTSGPYEQYF	TGTGCCAGCGCCCGGACTAGCGGGCCCTACGAGCAGTACTTC
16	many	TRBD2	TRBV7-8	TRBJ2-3	CASSLTGTRGTDTQYF	TGTGCCAGCAGCTTAACCGGGACTAGGGGCACAGATACGCAGTATTTT
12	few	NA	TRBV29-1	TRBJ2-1	CSVEFSSNEQFF	TGCAGCGTTGAGTTCTCTAGTAATGAGCAGTTCTTC
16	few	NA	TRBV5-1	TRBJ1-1	CASSLQGGARGTEAFF	TGCGCCAGCAGCTTGCAAGGGGGGGCGAGGGGTACTGAAGCTTTCTTT
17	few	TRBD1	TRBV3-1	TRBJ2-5	CASSQDRDRGGRETQYF	TGTGCCAGCAGCCAAGATCGGGACAGGGGTGGGCGAGAGACCCAGTACTTC
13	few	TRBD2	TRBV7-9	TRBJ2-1	CASSWTSYNEQFF	TGTGCCAGCAGCTGGACTAGCTACAATGAGCAGTTCTTC
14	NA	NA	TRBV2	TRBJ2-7	CASSEQGSSYEQYF	TGTGCCAGCAGTGAACAGGGGAGTTCCTACGAGCAGTACTTC
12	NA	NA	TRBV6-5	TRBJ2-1	CASSSTTEEQFF	TGTGCCAGCAGTTCAACCACGGAGGAGCAGTTCTTC
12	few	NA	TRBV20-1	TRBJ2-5	CSASQNLETQYF	TGCAGTGCTAGTCAGAATCTAGAGACCCAGTACTTC
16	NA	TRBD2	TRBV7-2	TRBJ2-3	CASSSRTSGGWDTQYF	TGTGCCAGCAGCTCACGGACTAGCGGGGGCTGGGATACGCAGTATTTT
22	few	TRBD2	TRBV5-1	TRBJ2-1	CASSPYLAGTSGGTSSYNEQFF	TGCGCCAGCAGCCCGTATCTTGCCGGGACTAGCGGGGGGACGAGCTCCTACAATGAGCAGTTCTTC
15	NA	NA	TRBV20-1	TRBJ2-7	CSARGRGDNSYEQYF	TGCAGTGCTAGAGGCCGAGGGGACAACTCCTACGAGCAGTACTTC
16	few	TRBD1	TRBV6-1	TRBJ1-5	CASSAHGTGQSGPQHF	TGTGCCAGCAGTGCCCACGGGACAGGGCAATCAGGGCCCCAGCATTTT
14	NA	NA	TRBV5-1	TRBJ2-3	CASSLGPGSDTQYF	TGCGCCAGCAGCTTGGGTCCTGGATCAGATACGCAGTATTTT
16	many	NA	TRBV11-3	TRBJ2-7	CASSLVSNRVSYEQYF	TGTGCCAGCAGCTTAGTCTCGAACAGGGTCTCCTACGAGCAGTACTTC
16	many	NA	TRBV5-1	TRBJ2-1	CASSLANRGSNNEQFF	TGCGCCAGCAGCTTGGCCAATCGGGGCAGTAACAATGAGCAGTTCTTC
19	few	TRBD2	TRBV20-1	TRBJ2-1	CSARGVGDQAGFPYNEQFF	TGCAGTGCTAGAGGAGTCGGAGACCAAGCGGGGTTCCCCTACAATGAGCAGTTCTTC
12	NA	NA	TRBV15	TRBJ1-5	CATSRDQQPQHF	TGTGCCACCAGCAGAGATCAACAGCCCCAGCATTTT
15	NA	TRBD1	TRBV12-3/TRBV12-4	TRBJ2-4	CASSLRGTGKNIQYF	TGTGCCAGCAGTTTACGGGGGACAGGGAAAAACATTCAGTACTTC
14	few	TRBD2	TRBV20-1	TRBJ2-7	CSARESGGAYEQYF	TGCAGTGCTAGAGAAAGCGGGGGCGCCTACGAGCAGTACTTC
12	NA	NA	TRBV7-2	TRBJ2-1	CASSRDVNEQFF	TGTGCCAGCAGCCGGGACGTCAATGAGCAGTTCTTC
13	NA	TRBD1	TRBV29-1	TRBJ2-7	CSVVSRGNYEQYF	TGCAGCGTTGTCTCCAGGGGGAACTACGAGCAGTACTTC
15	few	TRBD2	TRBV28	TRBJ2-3	CASSSSGGALDTQYF	TGTGCCAGCAGTTCCAGCGGGGGGGCGCTAGATACGCAGTATTTT
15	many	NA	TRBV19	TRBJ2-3	CASRIQGSGTDTQYF	TGTGCCAGTCGAATCCAGGGTTCGGGCACAGATACGCAGTATTTT
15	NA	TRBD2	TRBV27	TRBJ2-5	CASSPLAGGLETQYF	TGTGCCAGCAGTCCTCTAGCGGGGGGGCTGGAGACCCAGTACTTC
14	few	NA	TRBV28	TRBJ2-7	CASSFGRAYSEQYF	TGTGCCAGCAGTTTTGGGAGAGCGTACTCCGAGCAGTACTTC
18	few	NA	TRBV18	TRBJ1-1	CASSPPSVRSLYNTEAFF	TGTGCCAGCTCACCACCGAGTGTGAGGAGTCTTTATAACACTGAAGCTTTCTTT
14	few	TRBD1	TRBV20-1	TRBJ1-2	CSATGTGVGYGYTF	TGCAGTGCGACCGGGACAGGGGTCGGCTATGGCTACACCTTC
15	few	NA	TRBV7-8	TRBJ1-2	CASSLVGQSTDGYTF	TGTGCCAGCAGCTTAGTAGGACAAAGTACAGATGGCTACACCTTC
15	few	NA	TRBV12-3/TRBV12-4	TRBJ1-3	CASRRREISGNTIYF	TGTGCCAGCAGGAGGAGAGAGATCTCTGGAAACACCATATATTTT
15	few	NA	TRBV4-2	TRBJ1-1	CASSQGDGPRTEAFF	TGTGCCAGCAGCCAGGGAGACGGCCCCCGGACTGAAGCTTTCTTT
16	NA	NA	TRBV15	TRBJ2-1	CATSRDRARGLNEQFF	TGTGCCACCAGCAGAGATCGGGCTAGAGGTCTGAATGAGCAGTTCTTC
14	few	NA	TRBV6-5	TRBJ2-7	CASRDSDSGYEQYF	TGTGCCAGCAGAGACTCGGACAGCGGCTACGAGCAGTACTTC
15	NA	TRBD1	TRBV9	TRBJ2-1	CASSPRRTGRDEQFF	TGTGCCAGCAGCCCGAGGAGGACAGGGCGGGATGAGCAGTTCTTC
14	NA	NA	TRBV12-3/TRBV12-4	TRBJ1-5	CASSLGGGTQPQHF	TGTGCCAGCAGTTTGGGAGGTGGGACTCAGCCCCAGCATTTT
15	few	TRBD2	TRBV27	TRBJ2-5	CASSPTSGGQETQYF	TGTGCCAGCAGTCCGACTAGCGGGGGGCAGGAGACCCAGTACTTC
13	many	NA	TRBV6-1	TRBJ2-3	CASSPVLGITQYF	TGTGCCAGCAGCCCCGTACTCGGCATTACGCAGTATTTT
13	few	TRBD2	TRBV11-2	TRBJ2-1	CASSLVVGGEQFF	TGTGCCAGCAGCTTAGTTGTCGGGGGGGAGCAGTTCTTC
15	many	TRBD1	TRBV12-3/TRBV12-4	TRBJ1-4	CASSFGQGHNEKLFF	TGTGCCAGCAGTTTTGGACAGGGCCATAATGAAAAACTGTTTTTT